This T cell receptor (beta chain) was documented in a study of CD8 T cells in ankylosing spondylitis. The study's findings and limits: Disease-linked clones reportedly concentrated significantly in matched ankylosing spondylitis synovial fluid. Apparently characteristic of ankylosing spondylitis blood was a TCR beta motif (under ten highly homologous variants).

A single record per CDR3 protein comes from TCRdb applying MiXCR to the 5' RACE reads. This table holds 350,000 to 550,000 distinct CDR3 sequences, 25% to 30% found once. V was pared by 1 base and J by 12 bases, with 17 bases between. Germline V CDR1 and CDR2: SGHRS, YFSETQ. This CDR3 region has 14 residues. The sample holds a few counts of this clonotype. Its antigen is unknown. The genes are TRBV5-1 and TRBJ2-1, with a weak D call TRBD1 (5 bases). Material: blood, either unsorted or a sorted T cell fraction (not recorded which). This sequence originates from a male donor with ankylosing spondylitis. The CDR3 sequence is CASSLQDSAVGQFF. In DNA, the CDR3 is TGCGCCAGCAGCTTGCAAGACAGCGCGGTAGGGCAGTTCTTC.